This T cell receptor (beta chain) was observed in a study of cytomegalovirus exposure and HLA in healthy donors. Profiling relied on immunoSEQ multiplex PCR, and the TCRdb table lists in-frame clones only, not all of them. The data contain 280,000 or so clones, around 87% of them singletons. Germline loops: CDR1 MGHRA, CDR2 YSYEKL. This CDR3 contains 15 residues. J lost 7 bases, V lost 4 bases, and 9 bases had no gene match. This receptor was taken from a woman aged 18-29 years in good health and CMV-seronegative. Sequenced sample: PBMCs. This sequence joins TRBV4-1 and TRBJ2-7, with 11 bases identical to TRBD2. The CDR3 DNA reads TGCGCCAGCAGCCCTCGACTAGCGGGGATCTGGGAGCAGTACTTC. Amino acid sequence: CASSPRLAGIWEQYF.